The 14 T cell receptor beta chains reported below all come from one sample, sequenced in a study of blood T cell repertoires in COVID-19. Profiled with immunoSEQ multiplex PCR; TCRdb holds only in-frame clones, not every one. The sample has 250,000 to 350,000 clones; around 87% are singletons. Sequencing was carried out using PBMCs or T cells enriched from blood (not recorded which). These receptors were taken from a woman in her 30s who had recovered from COVID-19.

The V call is TRBV28, the J call TRBJ1-2; 7 bases are shared with TRBD1. Germline V CDR1 and CDR2: MDHEN, SYDVKM. The CDR3 extends over 15 amino acids. V was pared by 5 bases and J by 4 bases, with 10 bases of the junction left unmatched. The CDR3 here is CASSPPGQSIYGYTF. The CDR3 DNA reads as TGTGCCAGCAGTCCCCCGGGACAGTCGATCTATGGCTACACCTTC.

The CDR3 nucleotides are TGTGCCAGCAGTTACTCGACCTTTCCGGGCACTGAAGCTTTCTTT. Its protein product is CASSYSTFPGTEAFF. The J gene is TRBJ1-1, the V gene TRBV6-2 or TRBV6-3; D uncertain. The CDR3 has 15 residues. Per the germline V gene, CDR1 is MNHEY and CDR2 is SVGEGT. V shed 0 bases and J shed 4 bases, with 12 bases lying between them.

The CDR3 DNA is TGCAGTGCTAGTCGTAGCCTACCCTACGAGCAGTACTTC. This gives the protein CSASRSLPYEQYF. The rearrangement uses TRBV20-1 and TRBJ2-7; no clear D. Germline V gives CDR1 DFQATT, CDR2 SNEGSKA (reference sequence). This CDR3 contains 13 residues. With 3 bases removed from V and 2 bases from J, the gap between germline ends came to 11 bases.

The table lists this clone with a count of one. The J gene is TRBJ2-7, the V gene TRBV27; D possibly corresponds to TRBD1 (5 bases). Germline V gene lookup returns CDR1 MNHEY and CDR2 SMNVEV (reference sequence). CDR3 length equals 13 residues. V gave up 3 bases and J gave up 4 bases, with 10 bases separating them. For the CDR3, the DNA is TGTGCCAGCAGTTTTGGGGCAGCTTACGAGCAGTACTTC. It yields the protein CASSFGAAYEQYF.

V is TRBV5-1 and J is TRBJ1-1; D gene ambiguous. CDR3 size: 14 residues. Germline V gene data show CDR1 as SGHRS and CDR2 as YFSETQ. V was clipped by 4 bases and J by 0 bases, with 10 bases between them. CDR3 DNA sequence: TGCGCCAGCAGCGGTACAGATATGAACACTGAAGCTTTCTTT. Protein product: CASSGTDMNTEAFF.

The chain joins TRBV2 to TRBJ1-2; D might be TRBD1 (5 bases). V was pared by 10 bases and J by 8 bases, with 29 bases between. The CDR3 extends over 16 amino acids. Germline lookup yields CDR1 SNHLY and CDR2 FYNNEI. The CDR3 DNA reads TGTGCCACCTTGCTGGGTCTAGTCCGGGACTCAGGAGGCTACACCTTC. Residues: CATLLGLVRDSGGYTF.

V is TRBV5-6 and J is TRBJ2-5; 8 bases match TRBD1. CDR1 is SGHDT and CDR2 is YYEEEE in the germline V gene. This CDR3 is 15 amino acids long. Germline trimming cut 2 bases from V and 4 bases from J; bases unmatched to any gene: 7. CDR3 DNA sequence: TGTGCCAGCAGCTTACGCAGGGGGCTAGGAGAGACCCAGTACTTC. It codes for CASSLRRGLGETQYF.

The V and J genes are TRBV12-3 or TRBV12-4 and TRBJ1-5, with TRBD1 as a possible D gene (6 bases). CDR3 size: 13 residues. V was pared by 4 bases and J by 9 bases, with 13 bases between. CDR3 in amino acids: CASSYQGRSPQHF. The CDR3, as DNA: TGTGCCAGCAGTTATCAGGGGCGGTCGCCCCAGCATTTT.

This chain joins TRBV5-5 and TRBJ1-1, with D unresolved. Germline lookup yields CDR1 SGHKS and CDR2 YYEKEE (reference sequence). The V end lost 2 bases, the J end lost 1 base, and 6 bases lay between the germline ends. CDR3 size: 13 residues. For the CDR3, the DNA is TGTGCCAGCAGCTTCTATAGGAACACTGAAGCTTTCTTT. Translated: CASSFYRNTEAFF.

The rearrangement links TRBV2 to TRBJ1-2; TRBD1 matches at 7 bases. CDR3 size: 13 residues. Germline CDR1 is SNHLY and CDR2 is FYNNEI. Germline trimming cut 6 bases from V and 7 bases from J; bases unmatched to any gene: 8. In DNA, the CDR3 is TGTGCCAGCAGCGTTGACAGGGCCGCTGGCTACACCTTC. It specifies CASSVDRAAGYTF.

The chain joins TRBV7-9 to TRBJ2-3, with D perhaps matching TRBD1 (6 bases). Germline assignment: CDR1 SEHNR and CDR2 FQNEAQ (reference sequence). Trimming shortened V by 1 base and J by 5 bases, and 10 bases separated the two germline ends. CDR3 length: 14 residues. CDR3 sequence (DNA): TGTGCCAGCAGCTTAGACCAGGGGAGAGATACGCAGTATTTT. It specifies CASSLDQGRDTQYF.

J is TRBJ1-1 and V is TRBV30, with TRBD1 matching over 7 bases. In germline, CDR1 is GTSNPN, CDR2 SVGIG (reference sequence). V lost 0 bases, J lost 11 bases, and 6 bases stayed unmatched. The length of the CDR3 is 12 residues. Here the CDR3 DNA reads TGTGCCTGGAGTGTATCACAGGGGTGGGCTTTCTTT. This encodes CAWSVSQGWAFF.

V is TRBV4-2 and J is TRBJ1-1; tentatively, D is TRBD1 (5 bases). The CDR3 is 14 amino acids. Germline V CDR1 and CDR2: LGHNA, YNFKEQ. The V gene lost 0 bases and the J gene lost 3 bases, with 8 bases spanning the gap. The DNA for the CDR3 is TGTGCCAGCAGCCAAGATATCAGGGACACTGAAGCTTTCTTT. Translation: CASSQDIRDTEAFF.

The chain is built from TRBV27 and TRBJ2-1; TRBD2 matches 10 bases. Trimming took 9 bases from V and 0 from J; bases not matched to a gene: 5. Germline assignment: CDR1 MNHEY and CDR2 SMNVEV (reference sequence). The CDR3 spans 15 residues. The CDR3 loop is CASRAGGSSYNEQFF. Here the CDR3 DNA reads TGTGCCAGTCGAGCGGGAGGGAGCTCCTACAATGAGCAGTTCTTC.